This TCR beta chain is from a study of CD8 T cells in ankylosing spondylitis. General observations from the study: About 8 highly homologous variants made up a TCR beta motif, and this motif appeared characteristic of ankylosing spondylitis blood.

The CDR3 covers 14 residues. Germline V gene data show CDR1 as WSHSY and CDR2 as SAAADI. The germline V and J ends were trimmed by 2 bases and 7 bases, with 12 bases remaining between them. TCR beta libraries were made by quantitative 5'-RACE with molecular barcodes. MiXCR was run by TCRdb on the 5' RACE reads, yielding one entry per CDR3 protein. The sample holds roughly 400,000 distinct CDR3 sequences, about a fifth seen once. This clonotype has a handful of counts. No antigen is known for it. The source of this sequence is a male donor with ankylosing spondylitis. Sequencing input: blood, either unsorted or a sorted T cell fraction (not recorded which). The chain links TRBV10-2 to TRBJ2-1; D perhaps matches TRBD2 (5 bases). DNA of the CDR3: TGCGCCAGCAGTGAGCGGGGAATCAGAAATGAGCAGTTCTTC. As protein: CASSERGIRNEQFF.